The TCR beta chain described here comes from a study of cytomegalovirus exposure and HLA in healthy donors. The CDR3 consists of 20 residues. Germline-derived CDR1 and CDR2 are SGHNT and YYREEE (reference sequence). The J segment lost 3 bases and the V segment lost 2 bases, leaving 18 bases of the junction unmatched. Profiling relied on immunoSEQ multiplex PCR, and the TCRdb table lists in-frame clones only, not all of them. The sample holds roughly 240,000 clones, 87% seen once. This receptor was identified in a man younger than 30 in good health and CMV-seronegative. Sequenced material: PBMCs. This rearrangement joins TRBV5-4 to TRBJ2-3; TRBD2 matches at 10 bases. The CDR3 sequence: CASSFPSHSELAGFTDTQYF. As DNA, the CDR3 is TGTGCCAGCAGCTTTCCTTCCCACTCCGAACTAGCGGGATTTACAGATACGCAGTATTTT.